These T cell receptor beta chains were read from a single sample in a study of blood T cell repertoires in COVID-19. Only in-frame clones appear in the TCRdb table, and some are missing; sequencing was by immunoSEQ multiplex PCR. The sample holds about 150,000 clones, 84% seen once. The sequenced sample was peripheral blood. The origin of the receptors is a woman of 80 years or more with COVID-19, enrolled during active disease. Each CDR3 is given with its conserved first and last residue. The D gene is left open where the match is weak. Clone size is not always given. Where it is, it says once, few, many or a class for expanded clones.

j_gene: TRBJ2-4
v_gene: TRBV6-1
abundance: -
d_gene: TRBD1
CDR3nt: TGTGCCAGCAGTGCCTCGGGACAGACCAAAGCCAAAAACATTCAGTACTTC
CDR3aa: CASSASGQTKAKNIQYF

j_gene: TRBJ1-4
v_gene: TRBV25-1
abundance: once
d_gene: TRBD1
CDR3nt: TGTGCCAGCGAGGGGGCTGTAAAAGAAAAACTGTTTTTT
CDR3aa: CASEGAVKEKLFF

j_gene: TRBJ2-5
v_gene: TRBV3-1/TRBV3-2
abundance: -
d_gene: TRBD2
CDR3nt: TGTGCCAGCAGCCAAGATTTGGGACTAGCGGGGGAAGAGACCCAGTACTTC
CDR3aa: CASSQDLGLAGEETQYF

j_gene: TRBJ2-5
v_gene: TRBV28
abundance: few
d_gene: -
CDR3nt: TGTGCCAGCAGTCCCCGGAGGGGTCTCGGGGAAAAAGAGACCCAGTACTTC
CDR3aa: CASSPRRGLGEKETQYF

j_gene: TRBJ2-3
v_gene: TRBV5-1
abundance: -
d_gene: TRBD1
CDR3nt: TGCGCCAGCAGCTTGCCCCAGGGGGCAGAGGATACGCAGTATTTT
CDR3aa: CASSLPQGAEDTQYF

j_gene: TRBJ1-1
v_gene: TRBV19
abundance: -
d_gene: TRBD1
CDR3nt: TGTGCCAGTAGTCTGGGGGCAGGGGGCATTGGCACTGAAGCTTTCTTT
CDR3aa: CASSLGAGGIGTEAFF

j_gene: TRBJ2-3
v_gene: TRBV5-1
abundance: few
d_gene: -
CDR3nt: TGCGCCAGCAGCCACGGGAGCCTTAGCACAGATACGCAGTATTTT
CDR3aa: CASSHGSLSTDTQYF

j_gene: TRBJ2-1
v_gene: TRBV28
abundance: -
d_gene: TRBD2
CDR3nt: TGTGCCAGCAGTCGATGGACTAGCGGGAGAGCTAGCAATGAGCAGTTCTTC
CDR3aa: CASSRWTSGRASNEQFF

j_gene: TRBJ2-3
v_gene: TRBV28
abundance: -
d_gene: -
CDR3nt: TGTGCCAGCCTCCCACTAGTCGGTGTAGATACGCAGTATTTT
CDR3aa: CASLPLVGVDTQYF

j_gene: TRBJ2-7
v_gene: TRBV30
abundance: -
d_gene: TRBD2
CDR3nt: TGTGCCTGGAGTGTATGGCCAGCGGGAGTCACCCGACCGGGGGAGCAGTACTTC
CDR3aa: CAWSVWPAGVTRPGEQYF